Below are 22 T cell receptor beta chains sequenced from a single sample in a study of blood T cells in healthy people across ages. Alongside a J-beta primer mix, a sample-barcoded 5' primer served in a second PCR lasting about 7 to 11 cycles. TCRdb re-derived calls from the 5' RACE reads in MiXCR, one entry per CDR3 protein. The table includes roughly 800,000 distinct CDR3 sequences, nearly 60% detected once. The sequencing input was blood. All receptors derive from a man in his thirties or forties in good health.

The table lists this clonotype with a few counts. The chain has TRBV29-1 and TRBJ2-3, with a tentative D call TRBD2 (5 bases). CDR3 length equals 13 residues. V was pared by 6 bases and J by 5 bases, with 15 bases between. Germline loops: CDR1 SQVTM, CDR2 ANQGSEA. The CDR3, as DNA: TGCAGCGTAGGGTTCGCGGCGGGAGATACGCAGTATTTT. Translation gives CSVGFAAGDTQYF.

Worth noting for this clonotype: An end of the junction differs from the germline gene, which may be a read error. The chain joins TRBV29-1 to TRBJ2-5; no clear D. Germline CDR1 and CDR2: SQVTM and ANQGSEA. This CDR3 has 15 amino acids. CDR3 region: CGVEDPEANDETQYF. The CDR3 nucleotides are TGCGGCGTTGAAGATCCGGAAGCTAATGATGAGACCCAGTACTTC.

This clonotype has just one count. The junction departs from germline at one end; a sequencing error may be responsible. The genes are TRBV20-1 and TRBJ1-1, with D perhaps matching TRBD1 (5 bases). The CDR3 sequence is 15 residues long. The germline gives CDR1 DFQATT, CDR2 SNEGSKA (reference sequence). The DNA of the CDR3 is TGCAGTGCCAGAGGAGTAGGGACCGGGAACACTGAAGCTTTCTTT. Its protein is CSARGVGTGNTEAFF.

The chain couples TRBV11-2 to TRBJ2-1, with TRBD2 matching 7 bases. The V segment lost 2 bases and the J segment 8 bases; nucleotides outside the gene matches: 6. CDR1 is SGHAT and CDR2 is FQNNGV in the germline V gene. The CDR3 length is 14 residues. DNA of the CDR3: TGTGCCAGCAGCTTACTCGGGGGGAGGTATGAGCAGTTCTTC. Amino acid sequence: CASSLLGGRYEQFF.

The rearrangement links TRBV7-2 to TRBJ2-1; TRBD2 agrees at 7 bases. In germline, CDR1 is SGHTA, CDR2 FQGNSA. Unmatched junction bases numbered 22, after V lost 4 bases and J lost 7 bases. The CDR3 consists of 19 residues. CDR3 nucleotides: TGTGCCAGCAGCTCCAAGTCCCGGGACTATGCCTCTCTTGCAAATGAGCAGTTCTTC. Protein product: CASSSKSRDYASLANEQFF.

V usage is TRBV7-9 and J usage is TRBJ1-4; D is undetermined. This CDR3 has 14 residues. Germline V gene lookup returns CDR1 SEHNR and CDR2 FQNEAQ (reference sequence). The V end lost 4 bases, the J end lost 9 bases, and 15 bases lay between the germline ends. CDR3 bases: TGTGCCAGCAGCTCGACCGGGGTTCTGAAAAAACTGTTTTTT. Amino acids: CASSSTGVLKKLFF.

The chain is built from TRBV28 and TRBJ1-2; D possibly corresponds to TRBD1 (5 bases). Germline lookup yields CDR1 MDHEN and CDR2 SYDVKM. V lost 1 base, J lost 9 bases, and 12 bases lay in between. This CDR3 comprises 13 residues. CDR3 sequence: CASSLSAGQSYTF. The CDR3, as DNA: TGTGCCAGCAGTTTATCGGCAGGGCAGAGCTACACCTTC.

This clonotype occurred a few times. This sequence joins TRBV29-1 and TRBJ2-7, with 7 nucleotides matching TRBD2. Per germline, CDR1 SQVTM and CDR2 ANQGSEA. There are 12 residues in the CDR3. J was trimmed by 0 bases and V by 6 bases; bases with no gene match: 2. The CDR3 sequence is CSVRDYSYEQYF. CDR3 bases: TGCAGCGTACGGGACTACTCCTACGAGCAGTACTTC.

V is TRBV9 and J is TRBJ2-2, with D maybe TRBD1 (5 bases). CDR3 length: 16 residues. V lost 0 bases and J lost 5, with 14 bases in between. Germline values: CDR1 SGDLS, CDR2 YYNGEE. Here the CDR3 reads CASSVVSQGGTGELFF. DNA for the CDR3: TGTGCCAGCAGCGTAGTTTCCCAGGGTGGGACCGGGGAGCTGTTTTTT.

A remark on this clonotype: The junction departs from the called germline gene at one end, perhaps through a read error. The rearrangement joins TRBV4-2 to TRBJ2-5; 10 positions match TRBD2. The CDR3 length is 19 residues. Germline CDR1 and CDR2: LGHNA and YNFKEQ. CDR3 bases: TGTGCCGGCAGCCAAGATCTATTAGCGGGAGGTGCGGACCAAGAGACCCAGTACTTC. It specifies CAGSQDLLAGGADQETQYF.

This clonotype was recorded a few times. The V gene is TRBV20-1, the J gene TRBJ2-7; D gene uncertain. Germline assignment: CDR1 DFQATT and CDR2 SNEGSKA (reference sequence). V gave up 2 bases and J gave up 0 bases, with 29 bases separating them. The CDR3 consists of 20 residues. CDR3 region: CSARPGQALLTDFFSYEQYF. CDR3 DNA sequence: TGCAGTGCTAGACCCGGGCAAGCATTACTAACTGACTTTTTCTCCTACGAGCAGTACTTC.

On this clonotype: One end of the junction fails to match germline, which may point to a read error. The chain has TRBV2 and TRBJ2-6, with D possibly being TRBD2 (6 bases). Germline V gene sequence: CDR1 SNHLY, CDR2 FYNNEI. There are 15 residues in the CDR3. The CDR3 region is CASGKEGSGADVLTF. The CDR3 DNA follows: TGTGCCAGCGGCAAGGAGGGCTCTGGGGCCGACGTCCTGACTTTC.

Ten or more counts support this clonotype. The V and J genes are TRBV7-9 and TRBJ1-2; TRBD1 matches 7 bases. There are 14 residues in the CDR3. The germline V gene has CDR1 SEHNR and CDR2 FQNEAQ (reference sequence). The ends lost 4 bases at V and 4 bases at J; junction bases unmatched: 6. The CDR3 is CASSSATGTYGYTF. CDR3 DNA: TGTGCCAGCAGCTCCGCGACAGGGACCTATGGCTACACCTTC.

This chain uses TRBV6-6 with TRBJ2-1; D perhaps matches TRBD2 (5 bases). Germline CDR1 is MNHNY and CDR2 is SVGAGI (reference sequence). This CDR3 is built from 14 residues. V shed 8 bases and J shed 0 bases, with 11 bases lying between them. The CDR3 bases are TGTGCCAGCGGAGCGGAAAGCTCCTACAATGAGCAGTTCTTC. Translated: CASGAESSYNEQFF.

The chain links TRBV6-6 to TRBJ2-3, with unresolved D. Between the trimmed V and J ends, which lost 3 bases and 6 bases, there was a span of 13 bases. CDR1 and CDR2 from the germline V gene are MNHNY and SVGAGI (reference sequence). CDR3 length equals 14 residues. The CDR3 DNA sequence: TGTGCCAGCAGTTATGGCTATTTACAGGATACGCAGTATTTT. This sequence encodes CASSYGYLQDTQYF.

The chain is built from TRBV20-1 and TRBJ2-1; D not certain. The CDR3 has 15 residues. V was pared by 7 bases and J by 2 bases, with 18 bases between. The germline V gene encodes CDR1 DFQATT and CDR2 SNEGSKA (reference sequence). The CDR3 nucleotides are TGCAGTGGTAGTCATCTCAGTAATACCTACAATGAGCAGTTCTTC. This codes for CSGSHLSNTYNEQFF.

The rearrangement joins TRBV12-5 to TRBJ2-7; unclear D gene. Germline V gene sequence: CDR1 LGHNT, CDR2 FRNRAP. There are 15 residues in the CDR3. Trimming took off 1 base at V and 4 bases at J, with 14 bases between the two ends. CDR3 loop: CASGLADARLYEQYF. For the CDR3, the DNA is TGTGCTAGTGGTTTGGCTGATGCGAGGCTATACGAGCAGTACTTC.

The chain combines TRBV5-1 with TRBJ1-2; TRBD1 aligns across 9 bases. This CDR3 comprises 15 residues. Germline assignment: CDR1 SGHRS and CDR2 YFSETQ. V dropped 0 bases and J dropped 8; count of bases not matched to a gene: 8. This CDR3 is CASSLVRGQGDGYTF. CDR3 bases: TGCGCCAGCAGCTTGGTCAGGGGACAGGGAGACGGCTACACCTTC. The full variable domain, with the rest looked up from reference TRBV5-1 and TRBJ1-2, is KAGVTQTPRYLIKTRGQQVTLSCSPISGHRSVSWYQQTPGQGLQFLFEYFSETQRNKGNFPGRFSGRQFSNSRSEMNVSTLELGDSALYLCASSLVRGQGDGYTFGSGTRLTVV.

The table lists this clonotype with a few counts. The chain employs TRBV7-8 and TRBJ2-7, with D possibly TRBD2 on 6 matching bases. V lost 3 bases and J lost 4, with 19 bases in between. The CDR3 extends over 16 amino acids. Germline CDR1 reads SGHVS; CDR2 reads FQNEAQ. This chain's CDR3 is CASSFSGWGGKYEQYF. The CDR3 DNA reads TGTGCCAGCAGCTTTTCGGGGTGGGGCGGGAAATACGAGCAGTACTTC.

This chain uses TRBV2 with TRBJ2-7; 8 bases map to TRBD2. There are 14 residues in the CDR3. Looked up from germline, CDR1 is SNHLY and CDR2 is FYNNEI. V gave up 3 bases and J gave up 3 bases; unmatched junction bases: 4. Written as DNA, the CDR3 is TGTGCCAGCAGTGAGCGGGAGGTCGGCTACGAGCAGTACTTC. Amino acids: CASSEREVGYEQYF.

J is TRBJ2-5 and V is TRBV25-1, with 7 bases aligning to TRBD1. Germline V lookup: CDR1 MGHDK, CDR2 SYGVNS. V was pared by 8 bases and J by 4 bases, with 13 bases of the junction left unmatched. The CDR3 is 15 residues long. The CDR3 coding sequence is TGTGCCAGCGGTACAGAACAGGGGAGAGGAGAGACCCAGTACTTC. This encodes CASGTEQGRGETQYF.

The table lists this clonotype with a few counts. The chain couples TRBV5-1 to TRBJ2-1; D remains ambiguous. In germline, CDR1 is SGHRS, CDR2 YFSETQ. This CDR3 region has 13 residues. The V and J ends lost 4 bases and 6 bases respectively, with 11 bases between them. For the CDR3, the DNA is TGCGCCAGCAGCCGGCGCGTACCCAATGAGCAGTTCTTC. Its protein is CASSRRVPNEQFF.